Following are 5 T cell receptor beta chains from one sample sequenced in a study of T-cell reconstitution after alpha-beta-depleted transplantation in children (dated by TCRdb to between 2015 and 2016). The library was built by means of PCR. The sequencer listed for this sample is Illumina HiSeq 2500. To normalize quantification of the TCRbeta repertoire, the TCR libraries were built with molecular barcoding that relied on unique molecular identifiers. TCRdb itself trimmed the public reads at Q25 with fastp, ran MiXCR and retained productive beta chains. Identical CDR3 proteins give one entry, which carries the most common genes and DNA. This sample lists about 460,000 distinct CDR3 sequences; roughly a tenth were detected once. The top ten hold just over 2% of the sample. The treatment or condition label here, explained by the study, means: allogeneic hematopoietic cell transplantation with graft depleted of TCRalphabeta T cells and CD19 B cells.

This specimen was PBMCs, taken before TCRalphabeta/CD19-depleted stem cell transplant. The receptors come from a child aged 2 to 9 with inherited bone marrow failure, due to receive a stem cell transplant.

The chain employs TRBV20-1 and TRBJ2-1; 12 positions agree with TRBD2. The V segment lost 3 bases and the J segment 9 bases; nucleotides outside the gene matches: 3. The length of the CDR3 is 13 residues. Germline V gene data show CDR1 as DFQATT and CDR2 as SNEGSKA (reference sequence). The DNA for the CDR3 is TGCAGTGCTAGGAGGACTAGCGGGGTTGAGCAGTTCTTC. Its protein product is CSARRTSGVEQFF.

This chain uses TRBV6-2 or TRBV6-3 with TRBJ2-3; weak D call: TRBD1 (5 bases). The V gene lost 1 base and the J gene lost 1 base, with 27 bases spanning the gap. The CDR3 runs to 21 residues. Germline V gives CDR1 MNHEY, CDR2 SVGEGT. CDR3 amino acids: CASSYYPGHIWITYGTDTQYF. DNA of the CDR3: TGTGCCAGCAGTTACTACCCAGGGCACATATGGATAACTTACGGCACAGATACGCAGTATTTT.

This clonotype appeared many times. This chain links TRBV4-2 with TRBJ2-5, with 14 positions matching TRBD2. V was clipped by 0 bases and J by 5 bases; unmatched bases: 2. The CDR3 sequence is 16 residues long. Germline V gene lookup returns CDR1 LGHNA and CDR2 YNFKEQ. The CDR3 loop reads CASSQDGTSGSETQYF. CDR3 in DNA: TGTGCCAGCAGCCAAGACGGGACTAGCGGGAGCGAGACCCAGTACTTC.

This clonotype has ten or more counts. The chain employs TRBV6-7 and TRBJ2-3, with 8 bases aligning to TRBD1. TRBV6-7 is marked as an open reading frame, function uncertain. V dropped 2 bases and J dropped 0; count of bases not matched to a gene: 1. The CDR3 consists of 15 residues. The DNA of the CDR3 is TGTGCCAGCAGTTACGGGGACAGGAGCACAGATACGCAGTATTTT. Translated: CASSYGDRSTDTQYF.

This clonotype has ten or more counts. The J gene is TRBJ2-1, the V gene TRBV9; D unclear. In germline, CDR1 is SGDLS, CDR2 YYNGEE. The ends were cut back, 0 bases at V and 8 bases at J, with 18 bases in the middle. This CDR3 comprises 16 residues. CDR3 residues: CASSVATGVLSDEQFF. CDR3 sequence (DNA): TGTGCCAGCAGCGTAGCTACTGGGGTTCTCTCGGATGAGCAGTTCTTC.